This entry concerns a single T cell receptor beta chain. The antigen remains undetermined. These data belong to a study of cytomegalovirus exposure and HLA in healthy donors. Overall study context: A previous analysis identified approximately 110 million unique TCR beta sequences derived from about 180 million T cells.

Study results and limitations: Upon later analysis, HLA-associated TCR beta chains proved more clonally expanded than other, equally common chains. Under in vitro conditions, a few CMV-associated chains were confirmed as specific for CMV antigens.

In the PCR, 60 Vbeta and 13 Jbeta primers were used. Some clones are missing from TCRdb's copy, which holds only in-frame ones; the method was immunoSEQ multiplex PCR. The sample yields 190,000 or so clones, about 80% seen once. V was clipped by 2 bases and J by 1 base, with 9 bases between them. This CDR3 spans 16 amino acids. Looked up from germline, CDR1 is MDHEN and CDR2 is SYDVKM. This rearrangement joins TRBV28 to TRBJ1-6; perhaps TRBD1 as D (6 bases). This TCR came from a boy between 10 and 17 years old in good health and CMV-seronegative. Sequenced sample: PBMCs. In DNA form, the CDR3 reads TGTGCCAGCAGTTTAGGGGGCAGTTCCTATAATTCACCCCTCCACTTT. Residues: CASSLGGSSYNSPLHF.